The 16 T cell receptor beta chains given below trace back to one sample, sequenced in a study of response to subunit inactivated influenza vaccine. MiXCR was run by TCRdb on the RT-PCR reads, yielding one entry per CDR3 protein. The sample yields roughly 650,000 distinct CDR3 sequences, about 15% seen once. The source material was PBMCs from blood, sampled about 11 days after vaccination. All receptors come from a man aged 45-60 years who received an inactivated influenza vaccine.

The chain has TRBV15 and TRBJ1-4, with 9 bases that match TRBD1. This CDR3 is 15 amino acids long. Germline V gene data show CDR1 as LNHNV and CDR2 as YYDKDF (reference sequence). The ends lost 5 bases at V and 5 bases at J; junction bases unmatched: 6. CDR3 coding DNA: TGTGCCACCAGCTGGACCGGGACAGGGAATGAAAAACTGTTTTTT. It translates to CATSWTGTGNEKLFF.

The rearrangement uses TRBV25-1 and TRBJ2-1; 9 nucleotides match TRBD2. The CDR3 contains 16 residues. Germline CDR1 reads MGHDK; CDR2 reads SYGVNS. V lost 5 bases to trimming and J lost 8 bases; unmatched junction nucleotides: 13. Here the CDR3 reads CASSMSSSGTSDEQFF. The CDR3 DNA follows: TGTGCCAGCAGTATGTCCTCTAGCGGGACCAGCGATGAGCAGTTCTTC.

The DNA for the CDR3 is TGCAGCGCCCGGGCGGGCAGGGGAAAGGATACGCAGTATTTT. Amino acids: CSARAGRGKDTQYF. This chain links TRBV29-1 with TRBJ2-3; possible D gene TRBD1, 6 bases. This CDR3 contains 14 residues. The V and J ends lost 7 bases and 6 bases respectively, with 20 bases between them. The germline V gene has CDR1 SQVTM and CDR2 ANQGSEA.

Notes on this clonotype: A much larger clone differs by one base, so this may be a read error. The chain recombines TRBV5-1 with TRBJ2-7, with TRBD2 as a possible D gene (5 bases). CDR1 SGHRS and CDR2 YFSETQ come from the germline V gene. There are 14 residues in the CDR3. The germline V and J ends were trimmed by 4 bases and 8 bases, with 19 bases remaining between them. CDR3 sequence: CASSMELAGSKQYF. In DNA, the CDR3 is TGCGCCAGCAGCATGGAGCTCGCGGGCAGCAAGCAGTACTTC.

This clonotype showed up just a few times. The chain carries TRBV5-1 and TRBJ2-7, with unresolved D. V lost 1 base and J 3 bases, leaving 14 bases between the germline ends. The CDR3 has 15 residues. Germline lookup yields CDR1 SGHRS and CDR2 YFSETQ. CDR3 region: CASSLNMGLYYEQYF. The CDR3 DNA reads TGCGCCAGCAGCTTGAATATGGGTCTCTACTACGAGCAGTACTTC.

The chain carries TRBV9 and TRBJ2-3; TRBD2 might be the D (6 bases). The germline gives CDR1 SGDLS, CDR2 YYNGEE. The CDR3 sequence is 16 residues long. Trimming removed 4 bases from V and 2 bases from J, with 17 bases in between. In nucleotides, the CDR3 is TGTGCCAGCAGCCCAGATAGCGGCTCACTCACAGATACGCAGTATTTT. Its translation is CASSPDSGSLTDTQYF.

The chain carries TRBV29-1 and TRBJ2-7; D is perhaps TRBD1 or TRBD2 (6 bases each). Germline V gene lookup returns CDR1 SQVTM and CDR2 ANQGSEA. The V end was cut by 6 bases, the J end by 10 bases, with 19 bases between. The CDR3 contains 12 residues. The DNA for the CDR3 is TGCAGCGTGGGGGGCGGGACACTAAATCAGTACTTC. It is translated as CSVGGGTLNQYF.

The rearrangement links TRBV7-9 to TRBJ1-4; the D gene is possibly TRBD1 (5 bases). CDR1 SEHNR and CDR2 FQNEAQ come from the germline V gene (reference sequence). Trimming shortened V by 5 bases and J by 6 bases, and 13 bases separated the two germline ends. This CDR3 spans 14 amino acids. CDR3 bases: TGTGCCAGCAGCCCATGGCAGGGAGATGAAAAACTGTTTTTT. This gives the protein CASSPWQGDEKLFF.

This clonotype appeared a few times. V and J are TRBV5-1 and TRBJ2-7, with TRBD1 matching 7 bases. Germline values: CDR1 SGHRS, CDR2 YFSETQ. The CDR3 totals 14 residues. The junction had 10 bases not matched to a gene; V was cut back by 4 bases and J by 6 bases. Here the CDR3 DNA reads TGCGCCAGCAGCCCGCAGGGGGAAACGGGCGAGCAGTACTTC. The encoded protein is CASSPQGETGEQYF.

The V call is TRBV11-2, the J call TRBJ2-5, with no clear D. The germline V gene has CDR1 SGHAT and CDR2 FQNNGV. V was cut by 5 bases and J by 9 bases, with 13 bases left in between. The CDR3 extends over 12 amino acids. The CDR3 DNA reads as TGTGCCAGCAGCGCCAACGTAGGGCCCCAGTACTTC. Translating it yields CASSANVGPQYF.

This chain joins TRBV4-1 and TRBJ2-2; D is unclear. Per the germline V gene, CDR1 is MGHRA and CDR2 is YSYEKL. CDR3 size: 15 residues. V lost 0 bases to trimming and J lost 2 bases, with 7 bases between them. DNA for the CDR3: TGCGCCAGCAGCCAAGAGCTAGGCAACACCGGGGAGCTGTTTTTT. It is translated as CASSQELGNTGELFF.

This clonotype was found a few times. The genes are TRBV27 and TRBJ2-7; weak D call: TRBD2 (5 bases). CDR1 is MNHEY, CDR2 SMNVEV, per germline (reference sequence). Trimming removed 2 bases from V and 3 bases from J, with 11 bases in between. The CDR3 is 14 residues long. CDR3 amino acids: CASSLGPDYYEQYF. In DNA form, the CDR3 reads TGTGCCAGCAGTTTAGGGCCAGACTACTACGAGCAGTACTTC.

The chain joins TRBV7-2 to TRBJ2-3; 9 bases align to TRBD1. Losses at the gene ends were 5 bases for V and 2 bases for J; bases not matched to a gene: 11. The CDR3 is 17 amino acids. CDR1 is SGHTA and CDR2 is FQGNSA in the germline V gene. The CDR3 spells CASSGGTGILFTDTQYF. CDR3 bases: TGTGCCAGCAGCGGCGGGACAGGGATATTATTCACAGATACGCAGTATTTT.

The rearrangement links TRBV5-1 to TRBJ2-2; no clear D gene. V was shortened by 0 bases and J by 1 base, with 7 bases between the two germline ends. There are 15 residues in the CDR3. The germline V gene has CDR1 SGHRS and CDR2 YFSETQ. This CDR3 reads CASSLEGWNTGELFF. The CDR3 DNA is TGCGCCAGCAGCTTGGAAGGGTGGAACACCGGGGAGCTGTTTTTT.

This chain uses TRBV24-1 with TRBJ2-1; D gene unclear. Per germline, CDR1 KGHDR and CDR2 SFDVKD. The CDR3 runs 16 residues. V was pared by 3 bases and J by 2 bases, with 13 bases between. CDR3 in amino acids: CATSDAARVAYNEQFF. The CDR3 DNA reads TGTGCCACCAGTGATGCCGCTCGAGTTGCCTACAATGAGCAGTTCTTC.

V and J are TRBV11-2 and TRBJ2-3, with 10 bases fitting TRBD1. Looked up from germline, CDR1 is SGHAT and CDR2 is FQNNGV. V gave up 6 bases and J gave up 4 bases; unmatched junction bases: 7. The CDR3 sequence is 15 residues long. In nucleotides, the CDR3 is TGTGCCAGCAGGAAGACAGGGGGCCCCGCAGATACGCAGTATTTT. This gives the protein CASRKTGGPADTQYF.